Shown below are 2 T cell receptor beta chains from a single sample sequenced in a study of shared clonotypes between healthy human individuals. The repertoire was sequenced with immunoSEQ multiplex PCR; TCRdb's copy has only in-frame clones and lacks some. The sample holds about 670,000 clones; 72% are singletons and the top ten take around 1.8%. The specimen sequenced was memory CD4+ T cells sorted from blood. The subset denotes: CD45RA-negative fraction. These receptors came from a woman aged 25 to 39 in good health.

In regard to this clone: The same CDR3 is also encoded by other DNA sequences in this sample. This chain joins TRBV7-9 and TRBJ1-5; TRBD1 matches at 7 bases. V dropped 5 bases and J dropped 4; count of bases not matched to a gene: 5. Germline CDR1 SEHNR, CDR2 FQNEAQ (reference sequence). The CDR3 is 14 residues long. For the CDR3, the DNA is TGTGCCAGCAGCCCCCAGGGGGGGAATCAGCCCCAGCATTTT. Its translation is CASSPQGGNQPQHF. Drawing the rest from reference TRBV7-9 and TRBJ1-5, the complete variable domain is DTGVSQNPRHKITKRGQNVTFRCDPISEHNRLYWYRQTLGQGPEFLTYFQNEAQLEKSRLLSDRFSAERPKGSFSTLEIQRTEQGDSAMYLCASSPQGGNQPQHFGDGTRLSIL.

V is TRBV7-8 and J is TRBJ2-1, with 10 bases matching TRBD2. The trim removed 0 bases at V and 10 bases at J, leaving 6 bases unmatched. Germline-derived CDR1 and CDR2 are SGHVS and FQNEAQ. The CDR3 has 15 residues. CDR3 DNA sequence: TGTGCCAGCAGCTTAGCCCCTAGCGGGAGAGGGGAGCAGTTCTTC. Its translation: CASSLAPSGRGEQFF.